This T cell receptor (beta chain) is from a study of T cell changes during pregnancy in multiple sclerosis. Generated by immunoSEQ multiplex PCR, the TCRdb table keeps only in-frame clones and is missing some. The data hold about 61,000 clones, with about 87% observed a single time. Trimming stripped 8 bases from V and 1 base from J, with 12 bases between. The CDR3 loop spans 14 amino acids. Germline CDR1 reads MNHEY; CDR2 reads SMNVEV (reference sequence). V is TRBV27 and J is TRBJ2-4, with a weak D call TRBD1 (6 bases). This receptor was obtained from a female donor in good health, enrolled as a control in a pregnancy study. The input for sequencing was peripheral blood, taken in the first trimester of pregnancy. CDR3 amino acids: CASCSDRAKNIQYF. The DNA of the CDR3 is TGTGCCAGCTGTTCCGACAGGGCCAAAAACATTCAGTACTTC.